The rows below give T cell receptor beta chains drawn from one sample of a study of cytomegalovirus exposure and HLA in healthy donors. Produced via immunoSEQ multiplex PCR; TCRdb's table is partial and in-frame only. The sample records around 100,000 clones, roughly 85% being singletons. The sample was PBMCs. The source of these receptors is a man in his sixties in good health and CMV-seropositive. CDR3s include the opening cysteine and the closing phenylalanine or tryptophan. The order of the fields is clone size, D gene, V gene, J gene, CDR3 DNA, CDR3 protein. D genes are given only for firm matches. A clone size is listed for some rows: how often the clone was seen (once, few, many), or a class if it is expanded.

>NA|TRBD1|TRBV5-1|TRBJ2-7
TGCGCCAGCAGATGGGACAGCTCCTACGAGCAGTACTTC
CASRWDSSYEQYF
>NA|NA|TRBV30|TRBJ1-6
TGTGCCTGGAGCCTATCACAAGACAACTCACCCCTCCACTTT
CAWSLSQDNSPLHF
>many|NA|TRBV30|TRBJ2-1
TGTGCCTGGGCGGGAAGCAATGAGCAGTTCTTC
CAWAGSNEQFF
>NA|NA|TRBV4-3|TRBJ2-1
TGCGCCAGCAGCCAAGATCTCAGGGCTGGAAATGAGCAGTTCTTC
CASSQDLRAGNEQFF
>many|TRBD2|TRBV6-1|TRBJ2-6
TGTGCCAGCAGGCGGGAGGGGAGCGGGGCCAACGTCCTGACTTTC
CASRREGSGANVLTF
>NA|TRBD1|TRBV7-3|TRBJ2-2
TGTGCCAGCAGCCGGGACAGGGCGGCCACCGGGGAGCTGTTTTTT
CASSRDRAATGELFF
>NA|TRBD1|TRBV2|TRBJ1-1
TGTGCCAGCAGTGAAATGGGGACAGGGGGCGGTGGCACTGAAGCTTTCTTT
CASSEMGTGGGGTEAFF
>NA|NA|TRBV14|TRBJ1-2
TGTGCCAGCAGCCCTTCAGGGTCTGTCTATGGCTACACCTTC
CASSPSGSVYGYTF
>NA|TRBD1|TRBV6-5|TRBJ2-2
TGTGCCAGCAGTTACCTGACAGGGTTGACCGGGGAGCTGTTTTTT
CASSYLTGLTGELFF
>NA|NA|TRBV21-1|TRBJ2-1
TGTGCCAGCAGCAAAGAATTAGGAGGCAATGAGCAGTTCTTC
CASSKELGGNEQFF
>NA|TRBD1|TRBV7-9|TRBJ1-1
TGTGCCAGCAGCGAGGGACAGGGTGTTTTTTTTGATGAAGCTTTCTTT
CASSEGQGVFFDEAFF
>once|NA|TRBV9|TRBJ1-2
TGTGCCAGCAGCGTAGCGAGAGCTAACTATGGCTACACCTTC
CASSVARANYGYTF
>NA|TRBD1|TRBV9|TRBJ1-1
TGTGCCAGCAGCGTAGAAGGGGGCCTTACTGAAGCTTTCTTT
CASSVEGGLTEAFF
>NA|NA|TRBV7-9|TRBJ2-7
TGTGCCAGCAGCTCCCTGGGGGCGTGGGAGCAGTACTTC
CASSSLGAWEQYF
>few|NA|TRBV6-1|TRBJ2-3
TGTGCCAGCAGTGAAGTGGGGCCAGCGGATACGCAGTATTTT
CASSEVGPADTQYF
>NA|TRBD1|TRBV29-1|TRBJ2-3
TGCAGCGTGACCGGGACAGGGTGGACAGATACGCAGTATTTT
CSVTGTGWTDTQYF
>few|NA|TRBV9|TRBJ2-2
TGTGCCAGCAGCATATTAACCGGGGAGCTGTTTTTT
CASSILTGELFF
>NA|TRBD1|TRBV5-1|TRBJ2-7
TGCGCCAGCAGCCCGTTGGACAGGGTAGGCGAGCAGTACTTC
CASSPLDRVGEQYF
>NA|NA|TRBV11-3|TRBJ1-5
TGTGCCAGCAGTATAGGGACTCTCTTTCAGCCCCAGCATTTT
CASSIGTLFQPQHF
>NA|NA|TRBV13|TRBJ2-7
TGTGCCAGCAGCGAGCAGGCTTACGAGCAGTACTTC
CASSEQAYEQYF
>NA|TRBD1|TRBV7-4|TRBJ2-7
TGTGCCAGCAGCTTAAGACAGGGGGATATTAGCGAGCAGTACTTC
CASSLRQGDISEQYF
>few|NA|TRBV6-5|TRBJ2-2
TGTGCCAGCAGTTCTGGACTGGAGAACACCGGGGAGCTGTTTTTT
CASSSGLENTGELFF
>NA|TRBD1|TRBV10-1|TRBJ2-5
TGCGCCAGCAGTGAAGAGGGCAGGGGGCGAATAGAGACCCAGTACTTC
CASSEEGRGRIETQYF
>NA|NA|TRBV10-3|TRBJ2-7
TGTGCCATCAGGGGGGACATAACCTACGAGCAGTACTTC
CAIRGDITYEQYF
>NA|NA|TRBV6-5|TRBJ1-2
TGTGCCAGCAGTTCTAGACTGATCTATGGCTACACCTTC
CASSSRLIYGYTF
>NA|NA|TRBV18|TRBJ2-7
TGTGCCAGCTCACCGCAAGGACAGTCTTCTTCCGAGCAGTACTTC
CASSPQGQSSSEQYF
>NA|NA|TRBV6-5|TRBJ2-1
TGTGCCAGCAGTTACCCCAATAATGAGCAGTTCTTC
CASSYPNNEQFF
>NA|NA|TRBV5-1|TRBJ2-7
TGCGCCAGCAGCCCCGAGGGACTTAGAGCCTACGAGCAGTACTTC
CASSPEGLRAYEQYF
>NA|NA|TRBV5-1|TRBJ1-3
TGCGCCAGCACCCCGGTGGGGGCCAGTGGAAACACCATATATTTT
CASTPVGASGNTIYF
>NA|TRBD2|TRBV5-1|TRBJ2-3
TGCGCCAGCAGCCCAAGCGGGGGAAGCACAGATACGCAGTATTTT
CASSPSGGSTDTQYF
>NA|TRBD1|TRBV7-9|TRBJ2-7
TGTGCCAGCAGTTCAACTCGGACAGGTAGCCACGAGCAGTACTTC
CASSSTRTGSHEQYF
>NA|TRBD1|TRBV6-6|TRBJ1-2
TGTGCCAGCAGTCCCACAGGGGATTATGGCTACACCTTC
CASSPTGDYGYTF
>once|TRBD2|TRBV6-1|TRBJ2-1
TGTGCCAGCAGTGAAATTAGCGGGGGGCTGGATGAGCAGTTCTTC
CASSEISGGLDEQFF
>NA|TRBD2|TRBV4-3|TRBJ2-3
TGCGCCAGCAGCCAAGCGGGACTAGCGGGGGGGACCTACACAGATACGCAGTATTTT
CASSQAGLAGGTYTDTQYF
>NA|TRBD1|TRBV28|TRBJ1-1
TGTGCCAGCAGACAGGGGCCGGATAACACTGAAGCTTTCTTT
CASRQGPDNTEAFF
>NA|TRBD2|TRBV13|TRBJ2-1
TGTGCCAGCAGCCCTGTAGCGGGGGGGCTTCAGTTCTTC
CASSPVAGGLQFF
>few|NA|TRBV5-6|TRBJ1-3
TGTGCCAGCAGCTTTTTCATTTCCTCTGGAAACACCATATATTTT
CASSFFISSGNTIYF
>once|TRBD1|TRBV7-9|TRBJ1-1
TGTTCCAGCAGTAGGGGGCAAGGTGAAGCTTTCTTT
CSSSRGQGEAFF
>NA|NA|TRBV4-2|TRBJ1-2
TGTGCCAGCAGCCCGGGACTATCCTACACCTTC
CASSPGLSYTF
>NA|NA|TRBV7-2|TRBJ1-4
TGTGCCAGCAGCTCCGGACAGACCATTAATGAAAAACTGTTTTTT
CASSSGQTINEKLFF
>NA|NA|TRBV2|TRBJ2-3
TGTGCCAGCAGTTCGACTTTCGCAAGCACAGATACGCAGTATTTT
CASSSTFASTDTQYF
>NA|TRBD1|TRBV6-5|TRBJ1-2
TGTGCCAGCTGGACAGGCTCCTATGGCTACACCTTC
CASWTGSYGYTF
>NA|TRBD1|TRBV7-2|TRBJ1-5
TGTGCCAGCAGCAGACAGGGGCCCAATCAGCCCCAGCATTTT
CASSRQGPNQPQHF
>NA|TRBD1|TRBV11-3|TRBJ2-2
TGTGCCAGCAGTTACAGGGGACAGGCCGGGGAGCTGTTTTTT
CASSYRGQAGELFF
>NA|NA|TRBV4-3|TRBJ1-2
TGCGCCAGCAGCCAAGATCTTCAGGGTAGGGGCGGCTACACCTTC
CASSQDLQGRGGYTF
>NA|TRBD2|TRBV7-9|TRBJ2-1
TGTGCCAGCAGCTTTAGCGGGGGCGGGAATGAGCAGTTCTTC
CASSFSGGGNEQFF
>NA|NA|TRBV5-1|TRBJ2-3
TGCGCCAGCAGCTGGCAGGCTAGCACAGATACGCAGTATTTT
CASSWQASTDTQYF
>NA|TRBD2|TRBV27|TRBJ2-7
TGTGCCAGCAGTTTTGGACTAGAAGGGCCCTACGAGCAGTACTTC
CASSFGLEGPYEQYF
>NA|TRBD1|TRBV7-3|TRBJ2-7
TGTGCCAGCAGCTTAGGGACAGGGACGGGCGAGCAGTACTTC
CASSLGTGTGEQYF
>NA|NA|TRBV19|TRBJ2-5
TGTGCCAGTCAAACAGGGTCGGGAGGTGAGACCCAGTACTTC
CASQTGSGGETQYF
>NA|NA|TRBV19|TRBJ1-1
TGTGCCAGTAGTCCCCCTTGGGTGGAGGGGACTGAAGCTTTCTTT
CASSPPWVEGTEAFF
>NA|TRBD1|TRBV27|TRBJ1-4
TGTGCCAGCCGGACAGGGCTGGAAAAACTGTTTTTT
CASRTGLEKLFF
>NA|TRBD2|TRBV7-2|TRBJ2-1
TGTGCCAGCAGCTTAGATGGGCGGGGGGAGGATGAGCAGTTCTTC
CASSLDGRGEDEQFF
>NA|NA|TRBV9|TRBJ2-7
TGTGCCAGCAGCGTAGGATGGTCTGCATTCCAGTACGAGCAGTACTTC
CASSVGWSAFQYEQYF
>NA|TRBD2|TRBV6-1|TRBJ2-3
TGTGCCAGCAGTGAACTAGCGGGGGCCGTAGATACGCAGTATTTT
CASSELAGAVDTQYF
>NA|NA|TRBV7-2|TRBJ1-3
TGTGCCAGTGGGCAAAACACCATATATTTT
CASGQNTIYF
>NA|NA|TRBV7-6|TRBJ2-7
TGTGCCAGCAGCCTGGACCGGGCTGGGAGCGAGCAGTACTTC
CASSLDRAGSEQYF